Given below is one T cell receptor beta chain in context. Its antigen remains unknown. The Oncomine TCR Beta short-read assay generated sequence data from the DNA of cultured CD4+ T cells. TCRdb called the PCR reads again in MiXCR, with one record for every CDR3 protein. The table has just under 20,000 distinct CDR3 sequences, over 45% seen once. The source of the sample is a study of vaccination and CD4 T cells after COVID-19. Treatment denoted: roughly 10-day PBMC culture with coronavirus spike peptide pools or control peptides (ViraFEST assay). Germline V CDR1 and CDR2: SGHTA, FQGNSA. J gave up 6 bases and V 1 base, and 5 bases lay outside the gene matches. CDR3 size: 16 residues.

This sequence was found in a human donor with COVID-19. Sequences were obtained from cultured CD4+ T cells from blood. J is TRBJ1-6 and V is TRBV7-2; TRBD1 matches at 8 bases. CDR3 protein: CASSLGPGQANSPLHF. DNA of the CDR3: TGTGCCAGCAGCTTAGGGCCGGGACAGGCTAATTCACCCCTCCACTTT.